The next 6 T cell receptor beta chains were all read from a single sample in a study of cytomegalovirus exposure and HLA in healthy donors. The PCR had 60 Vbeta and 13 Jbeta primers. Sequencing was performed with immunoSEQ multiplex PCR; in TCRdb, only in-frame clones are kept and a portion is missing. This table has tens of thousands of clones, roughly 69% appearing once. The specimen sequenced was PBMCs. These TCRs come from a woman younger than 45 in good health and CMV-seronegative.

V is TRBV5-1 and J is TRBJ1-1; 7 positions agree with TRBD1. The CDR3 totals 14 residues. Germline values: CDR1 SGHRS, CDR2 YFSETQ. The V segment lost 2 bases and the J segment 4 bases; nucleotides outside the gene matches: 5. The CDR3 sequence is CASSLGGFSTEAFF. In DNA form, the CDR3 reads TGCGCCAGCAGCTTAGGGGGCTTTAGCACTGAAGCTTTCTTT. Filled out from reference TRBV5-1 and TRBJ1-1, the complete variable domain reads KAGVTQTPRYLIKTRGQQVTLSCSPISGHRSVSWYQQTPGQGLQFLFEYFSETQRNKGNFPGRFSGRQFSNSRSEMNVSTLELGDSALYLCASSLGGFSTEAFFGQGTRLTVV.

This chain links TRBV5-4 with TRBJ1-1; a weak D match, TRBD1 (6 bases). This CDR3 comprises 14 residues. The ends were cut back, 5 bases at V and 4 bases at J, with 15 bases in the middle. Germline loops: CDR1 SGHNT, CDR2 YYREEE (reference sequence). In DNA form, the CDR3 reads TGTGCCAGCAGTTTCGACAGAGGGGGCACTGAAGCTTTCTTT. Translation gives CASSFDRGGTEAFF.

The CDR3 DNA reads as TGTGCCAGCAGCTTTTGGGGGGACTACGAGCAGTACTTC. Translating gives CASSFWGDYEQYF. The chain recombines TRBV7-9 with TRBJ2-7, with D perhaps TRBD2 (6 bases). This CDR3 spans 13 amino acids. V was trimmed by 3 bases and J by 3 bases, leaving 9 bases between them. Germline lookup yields CDR1 SEHNR and CDR2 FQNEAQ (reference sequence).

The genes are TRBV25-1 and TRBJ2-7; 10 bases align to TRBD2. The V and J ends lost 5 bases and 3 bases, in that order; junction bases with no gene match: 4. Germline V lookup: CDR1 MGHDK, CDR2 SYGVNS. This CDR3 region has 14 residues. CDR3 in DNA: TGTGCCAGCAGTCGGGAGCGGGGGGGCTACGAGCAGTACTTC. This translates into CASSRERGGYEQYF.

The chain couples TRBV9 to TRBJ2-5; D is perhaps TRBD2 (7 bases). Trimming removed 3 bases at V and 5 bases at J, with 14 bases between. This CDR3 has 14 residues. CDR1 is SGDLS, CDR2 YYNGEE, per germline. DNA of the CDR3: TGTGCCAGCAGCGAGGGGGGGGGCTCGGAGACCCAGTACTTC. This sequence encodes CASSEGGGSETQYF.

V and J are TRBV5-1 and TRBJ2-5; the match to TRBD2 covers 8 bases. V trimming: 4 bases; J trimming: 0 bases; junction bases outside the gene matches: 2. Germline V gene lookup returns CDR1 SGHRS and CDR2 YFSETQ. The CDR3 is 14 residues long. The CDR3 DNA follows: TGCGCCAGCAGCACCGGGAGGGACCAAGAGACCCAGTACTTC. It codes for CASSTGRDQETQYF.